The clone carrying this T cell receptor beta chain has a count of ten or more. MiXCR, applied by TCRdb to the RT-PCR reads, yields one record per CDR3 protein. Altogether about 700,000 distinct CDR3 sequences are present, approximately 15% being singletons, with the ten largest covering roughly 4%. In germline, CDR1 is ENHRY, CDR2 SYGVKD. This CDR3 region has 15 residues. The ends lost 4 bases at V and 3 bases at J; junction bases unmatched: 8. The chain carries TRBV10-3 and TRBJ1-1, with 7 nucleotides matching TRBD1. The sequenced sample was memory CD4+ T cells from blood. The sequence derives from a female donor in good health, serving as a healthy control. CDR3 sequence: CAISGASGGDTEAFF. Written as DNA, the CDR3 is TGTGCCATCAGTGGGGCCTCAGGGGGTGACACTGAAGCTTTCTTT.